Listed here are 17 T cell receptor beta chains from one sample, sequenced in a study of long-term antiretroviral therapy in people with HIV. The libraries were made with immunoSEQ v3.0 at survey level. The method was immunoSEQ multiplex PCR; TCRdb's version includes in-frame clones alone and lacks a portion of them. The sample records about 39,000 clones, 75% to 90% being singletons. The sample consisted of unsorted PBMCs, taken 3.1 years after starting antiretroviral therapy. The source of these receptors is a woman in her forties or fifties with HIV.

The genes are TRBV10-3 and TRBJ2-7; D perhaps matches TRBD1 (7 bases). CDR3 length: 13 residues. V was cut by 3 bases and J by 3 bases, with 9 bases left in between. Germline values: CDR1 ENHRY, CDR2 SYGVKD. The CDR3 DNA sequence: TGTGCCATCAGTGACAGGGGGGACTACGAGCAGTACTTC. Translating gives CAISDRGDYEQYF.

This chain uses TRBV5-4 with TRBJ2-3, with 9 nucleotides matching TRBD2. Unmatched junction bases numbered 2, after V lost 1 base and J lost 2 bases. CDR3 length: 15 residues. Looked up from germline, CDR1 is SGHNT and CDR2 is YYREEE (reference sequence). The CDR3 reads CASSLLAGPTDTQYF. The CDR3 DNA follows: TGTGCCAGCAGCTTGCTAGCGGGGCCCACAGATACGCAGTATTTT.

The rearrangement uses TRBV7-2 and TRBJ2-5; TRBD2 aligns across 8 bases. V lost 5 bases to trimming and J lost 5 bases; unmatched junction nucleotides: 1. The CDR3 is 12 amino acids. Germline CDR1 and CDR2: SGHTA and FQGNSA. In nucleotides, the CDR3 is TGTGCCAGCAGCGCGGGGGGCGAGACCCAGTACTTC. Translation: CASSAGGETQYF.

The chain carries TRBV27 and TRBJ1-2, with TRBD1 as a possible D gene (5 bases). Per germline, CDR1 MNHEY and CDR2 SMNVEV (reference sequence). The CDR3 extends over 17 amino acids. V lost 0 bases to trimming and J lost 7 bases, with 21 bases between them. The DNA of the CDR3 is TGTGCCAGCAGTTTATCCTACCAATCGGGGGGTCTGAGTGGCTACACCTTC. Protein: CASSLSYQSGGLSGYTF.

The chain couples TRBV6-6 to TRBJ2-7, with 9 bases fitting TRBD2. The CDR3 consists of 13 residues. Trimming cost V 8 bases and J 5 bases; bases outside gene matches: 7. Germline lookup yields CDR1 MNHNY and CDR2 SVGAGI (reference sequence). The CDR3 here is CASQVSGGDEQYF. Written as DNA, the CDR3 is TGTGCCAGCCAAGTTAGCGGGGGTGACGAGCAGTACTTC.

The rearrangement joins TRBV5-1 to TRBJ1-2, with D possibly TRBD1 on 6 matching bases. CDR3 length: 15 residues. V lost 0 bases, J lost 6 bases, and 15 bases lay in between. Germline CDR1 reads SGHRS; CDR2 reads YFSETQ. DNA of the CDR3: TGCGCCAGCAGCTTGGTACAGGGAGTTTTGGATGGCTACACCTTC. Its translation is CASSLVQGVLDGYTF.

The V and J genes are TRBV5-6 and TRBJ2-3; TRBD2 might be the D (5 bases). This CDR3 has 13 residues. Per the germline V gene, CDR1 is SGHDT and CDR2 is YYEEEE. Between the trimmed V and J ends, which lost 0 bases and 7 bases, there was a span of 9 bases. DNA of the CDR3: TGTGCCAGCAGCTTGGGGACTCAAAATACGCAGTATTTT. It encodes CASSLGTQNTQYF. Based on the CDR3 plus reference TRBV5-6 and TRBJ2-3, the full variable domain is DAGVTQSPTHLIKTRGQQVTLRCSPKSGHDTVSWYQQALGQGPQFIFQYYEEEERQRGNFPDRFSGHQFPNYSSELNVNALLLGDSALYLCASSLGTQNTQYFGPGTRLTVL.

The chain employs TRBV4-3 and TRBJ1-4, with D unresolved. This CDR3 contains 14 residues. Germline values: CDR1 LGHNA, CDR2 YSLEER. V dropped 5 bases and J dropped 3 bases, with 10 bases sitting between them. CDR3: CASSLSRANEKLFF. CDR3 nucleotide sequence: TGCGCCAGCAGCTTAAGTAGGGCTAATGAAAAACTGTTTTTT.

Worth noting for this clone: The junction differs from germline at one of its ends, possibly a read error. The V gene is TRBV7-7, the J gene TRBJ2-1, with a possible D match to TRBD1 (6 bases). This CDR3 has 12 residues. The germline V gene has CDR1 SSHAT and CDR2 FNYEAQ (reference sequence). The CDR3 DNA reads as TGTGCTAGCAGCTCCGGACAGAATGAGCAGTTCTTC. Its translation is CASSSGQNEQFF.

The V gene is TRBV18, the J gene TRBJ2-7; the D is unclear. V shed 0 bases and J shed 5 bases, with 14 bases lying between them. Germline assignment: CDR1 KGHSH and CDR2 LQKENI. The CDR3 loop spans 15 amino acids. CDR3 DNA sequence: TGTGCCAGCTCACCACCCCAATTTAGGGCCGACGAGCAGTACTTC. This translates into CASSPPQFRADEQYF.

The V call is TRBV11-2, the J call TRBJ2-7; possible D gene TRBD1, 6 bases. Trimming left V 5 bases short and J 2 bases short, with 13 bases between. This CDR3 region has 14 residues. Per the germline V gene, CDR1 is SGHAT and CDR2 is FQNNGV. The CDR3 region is CASSRRTVPYEQYF. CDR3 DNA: TGTGCCAGCAGCAGGAGGACAGTACCCTACGAGCAGTACTTC.

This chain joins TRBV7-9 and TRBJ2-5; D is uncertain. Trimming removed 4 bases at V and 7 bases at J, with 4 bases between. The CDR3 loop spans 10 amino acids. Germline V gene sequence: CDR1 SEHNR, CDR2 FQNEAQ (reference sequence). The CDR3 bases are TGTGCCAGCAGCTCGGGGACCCAGTACTTC. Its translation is CASSSGTQYF.

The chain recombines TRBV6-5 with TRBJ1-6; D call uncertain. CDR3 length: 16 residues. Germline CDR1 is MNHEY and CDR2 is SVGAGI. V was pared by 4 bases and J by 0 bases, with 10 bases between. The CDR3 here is CASSSTVGSYNSPLHF. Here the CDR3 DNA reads TGTGCCAGCAGTTCAACAGTGGGCTCCTATAATTCACCCCTCCACTTT.

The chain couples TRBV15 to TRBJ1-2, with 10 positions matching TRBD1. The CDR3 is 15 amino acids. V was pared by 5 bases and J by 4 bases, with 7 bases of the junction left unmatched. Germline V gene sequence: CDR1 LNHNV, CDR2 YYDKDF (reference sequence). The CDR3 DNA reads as TGTGCCACCAGCGCGCGACAGGGGGCGAGCTATGGCTACACCTTC. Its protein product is CATSARQGASYGYTF.

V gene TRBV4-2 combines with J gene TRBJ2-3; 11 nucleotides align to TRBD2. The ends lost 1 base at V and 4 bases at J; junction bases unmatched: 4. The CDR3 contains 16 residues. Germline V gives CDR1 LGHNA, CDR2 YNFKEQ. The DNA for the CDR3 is TGTGCCAGCAGCCAAGGTAGCGGGGGGGCCCCAGATACGCAGTATTTT. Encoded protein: CASSQGSGGAPDTQYF.

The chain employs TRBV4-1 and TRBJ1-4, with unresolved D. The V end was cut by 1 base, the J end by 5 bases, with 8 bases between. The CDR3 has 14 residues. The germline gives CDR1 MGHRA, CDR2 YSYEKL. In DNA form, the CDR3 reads TGCGCCAGCAGCCAAGGGGAGCCGAATGAAAAACTGTTTTTT. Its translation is CASSQGEPNEKLFF.

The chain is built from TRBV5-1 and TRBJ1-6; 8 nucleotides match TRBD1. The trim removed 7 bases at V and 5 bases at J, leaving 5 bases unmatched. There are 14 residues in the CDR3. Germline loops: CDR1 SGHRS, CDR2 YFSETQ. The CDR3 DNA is TGCGCCAGCGGACAGGGCCGCGATAATTCACCCCTCCACTTT. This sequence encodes CASGQGRDNSPLHF.